The clone carrying this T cell receptor beta chain was observed at least ten times. Time point reported: newly diagnosed GD, antithyroid drugs for less than 3 months. RNA isolated from PBMCs was used to make the TCR library. This specimen comes from a study of regulatory T cells in long-lasting Graves disease. CDR3 length equals 16 residues. Deletions cut 5 bases from V and 1 base from J, with 17 bases between. The germline gives CDR1 MNHEY, CDR2 SMNVEV (reference sequence). The TCR beta library used iRepertoire HTBI primers with Arm-PCR amplification of CDR3. MiXCR, applied by TCRdb to the multiplex PCR reads, yields one record per CDR3 protein. The table lists around 460,000 distinct CDR3 sequences, around 15% of them singletons, with approximately 15% in the top ten. Separately, the same data were catalogued under a study of T cells in Graves' hyperthyroidism and ophthalmopathy.

The chain employs TRBV27 and TRBJ1-1; D not certain. The source material was peripheral blood mononuclear cells (PBMCs), sampled at new diagnosis, from a patient treated with antithyroid drugs. The clonotype originates from a woman between 50 and 59 years old with Graves disease. The CDR3 loop reads CASSHPNRGPNTEAFF. CDR3 DNA: TGTGCCAGCAGTCACCCGAATCGGGGTCCGAACACTGAAGCTTTCTTT.